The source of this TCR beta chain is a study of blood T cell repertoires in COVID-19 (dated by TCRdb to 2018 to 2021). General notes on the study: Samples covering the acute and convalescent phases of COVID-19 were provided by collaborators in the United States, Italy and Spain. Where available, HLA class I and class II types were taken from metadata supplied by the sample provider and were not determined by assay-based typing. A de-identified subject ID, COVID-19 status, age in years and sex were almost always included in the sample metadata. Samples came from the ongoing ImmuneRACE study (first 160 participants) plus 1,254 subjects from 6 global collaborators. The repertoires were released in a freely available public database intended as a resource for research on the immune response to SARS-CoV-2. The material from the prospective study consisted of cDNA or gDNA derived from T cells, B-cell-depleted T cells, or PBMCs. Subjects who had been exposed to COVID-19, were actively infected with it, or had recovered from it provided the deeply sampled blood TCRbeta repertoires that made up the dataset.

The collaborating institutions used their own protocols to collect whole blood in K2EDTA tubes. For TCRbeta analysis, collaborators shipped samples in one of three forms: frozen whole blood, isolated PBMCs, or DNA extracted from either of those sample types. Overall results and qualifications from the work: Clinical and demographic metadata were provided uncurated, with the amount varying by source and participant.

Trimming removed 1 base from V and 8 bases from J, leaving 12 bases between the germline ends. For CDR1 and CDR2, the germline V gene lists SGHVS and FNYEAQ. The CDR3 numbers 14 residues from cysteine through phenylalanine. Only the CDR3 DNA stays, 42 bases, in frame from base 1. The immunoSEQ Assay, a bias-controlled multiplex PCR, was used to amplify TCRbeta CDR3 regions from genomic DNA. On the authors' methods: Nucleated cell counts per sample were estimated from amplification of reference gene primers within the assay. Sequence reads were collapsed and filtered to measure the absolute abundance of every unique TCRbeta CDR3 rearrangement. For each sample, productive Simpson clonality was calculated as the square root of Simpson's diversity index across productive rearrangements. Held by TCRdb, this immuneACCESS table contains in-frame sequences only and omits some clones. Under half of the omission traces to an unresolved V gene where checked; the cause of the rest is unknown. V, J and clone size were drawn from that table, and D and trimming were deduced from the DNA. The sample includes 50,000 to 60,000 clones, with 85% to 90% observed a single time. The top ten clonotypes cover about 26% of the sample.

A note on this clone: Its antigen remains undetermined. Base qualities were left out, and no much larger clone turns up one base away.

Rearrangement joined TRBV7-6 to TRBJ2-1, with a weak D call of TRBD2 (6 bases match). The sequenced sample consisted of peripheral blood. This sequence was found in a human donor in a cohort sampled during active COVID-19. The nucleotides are TGTGCCAGCAGCTTAGGTCTAGCTAGCGATGAGCAGTTCTTC. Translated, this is CASSLGLASDEQFF.